Only a few counts were recorded for the clone carrying this T cell receptor beta chain. The target antigen is unknown. This sample is part of a study of response to subunit inactivated influenza vaccine. The V gene lost 7 bases and the J gene lost 0 bases, with 4 bases spanning the gap. The CDR3 is made up of 10 amino acids. From germline, CDR1 is DFQATT and CDR2 SNEGSKA (reference sequence). Study-level results: It was suggested by the authors that few new T cells are recruited by each seasonal influenza vaccination.

TCRdb independently ran MiXCR on the RT-PCR reads; one entry per CDR3 protein. The repertoire holds almost 600,000 distinct CDR3 sequences, with about 15% as singletons. This chain connects TRBV20-1 to TRBJ2-7, with D hard to call. The source is a man between 45 and 60 years old who received an inactivated influenza vaccine. Sequenced material: PBMCs from blood, taken less than 13 days after vaccination. Written as DNA, the CDR3 is TGCAGTGTGGACTCCTACGAGCAGTACTTC. Its translation: CSVDSYEQYF.